This entry concerns a single TCR beta chain. The antigen is undetermined. As defined, naive CD8 cells were CD45RO-negative and positively selected for CCR7, with terminally differentiated effector memory CD45RA+ cells excluded. These data belong to a study of shared clonotypes between healthy human individuals. Study-wide context: A couple of female and a few male donors aged 18 to 49 were enrolled.

At the deep level, the assay was run. Measured with immunoSEQ multiplex PCR; TCRdb has only the in-frame clones, and not every one. The data hold under 850,000 clones, with around 93% observed a single time. The study's findings and limits: Generation probabilities were higher for clonotypes shared across all four sorted-subset donors than for unshared ones. Generally, naive subsets came out with larger estimated richness than memory subsets.

With V trimmed by 6 bases and J by 8 bases, 9 bases remained unmatched. Germline V gene sequence: CDR1 MDHEN, CDR2 SYDVKM. The CDR3 covers 14 residues. The sequence derives from a man under 40 in good health. The chain joins TRBV28 to TRBJ2-4; 8 nucleotides agree with TRBD1. The material sequenced was naive CD8+ T cells sorted from blood. CDR3 sequence: CASSLRTGRDIQYF. The CDR3 nucleotides are TGTGCCAGCAGCCTCCGGACAGGGCGGGACATTCAGTACTTC.